This T cell receptor (beta chain) was sequenced in a study of cytomegalovirus exposure and HLA in healthy donors. The PCR had 60 Vbeta and 13 Jbeta primers. Clones were read by immunoSEQ multiplex PCR, and TCRdb kept only the in-frame ones, dropping some. Among about 160,000 clones listed, roughly 80% were seen once. The CDR3 is made up of 14 amino acids. Per the germline V gene, CDR1 is MNHNS and CDR2 is SASEGT. Trimming left V 2 bases short and J 11 bases short, with 16 bases between. The sample comprised PBMCs. The receptor comes from a female donor in good health and CMV-seronegative. The rearrangement uses TRBV6-1 and TRBJ1-5; the D is unclear. CDR3 bases: TGTGCCAGCAGTGAAAGAGTAGGCCAGCGGGCCCAGCATTTT. As protein: CASSERVGQRAQHF.